Listed below are T cell receptor beta chains from one sample, sequenced in a study of T cells in Graves' hyperthyroidism and ophthalmopathy. TCRdb re-analysed the multiplex PCR reads in MiXCR, keeping a single row per CDR3 protein. Here the sample spans about 350,000 distinct CDR3 sequences, about 13% being singletons. The sequenced sample was blood. The receptors shown here come from a woman aged 40 to 49 with Graves' ophthalmopathy. CDR3s leave out the opening cysteine and the closing phenylalanine or tryptophan. Each record gives: V gene, J gene, CDR3 protein.

TRBV4-1,TRBJ2-7,ASSQDGWREQY
TRBV28,TRBJ2-7,ASSLKLGASYEQY
TRBV6-1,TRBJ2-5,ASSWGSQETQY
TRBV9,TRBJ2-4,ASSEREGGDVTKNIQY
TRBV13,TRBJ2-1,ASSRMYNEQF
TRBV12-3/TRBV12-4,TRBJ1-2,ASRTRPGNQRSFT
TRBV29-1,TRBJ2-1,SVRQGISEQF
TRBV20-1,TRBJ2-3,SARDQSTDTQY
TRBV2,TRBJ2-5,ASSYRGGETQY
TRBV5-1,TRBJ1-1,ASSLAELAEAF
TRBV5-1,TRBJ1-2,ASSPGDRNYGYT
TRBV11-2,TRBJ2-1,ASSLEGIPYNEQF
TRBV10-3,TRBJ1-4,AISEPGQGQGEKLF
TRBV6-2/TRBV6-3,TRBJ2-7,ASSYGFGQADYEQY
TRBV6-2/TRBV6-3,TRBJ2-5,ATEGLEETQY
TRBV20-1,TRBJ1-1,SARDDGGTNTEAF
TRBV20-1,TRBJ2-1,SARSGGWYNEQF
TRBV29-1,TRBJ2-1,SVEEGLAGNDEQF
TRBV10-2,TRBJ2-1,ASRGIAGAGYNEQF
TRBV7-2,TRBJ1-2,ASSLRSWGYT
TRBV27,TRBJ1-1,ASSLSRQGARSEAF
TRBV7-2,TRBJ2-1,TSSLAAGTYNEQF
TRBV7-9,TRBJ2-3,ASRDVSTDTQY
TRBV6-1,TRBJ2-7,ASSHDPYRYEQY
TRBV3-1,TRBJ2-5,ASSPTDRGPQETQY
TRBV6-1,TRBJ2-6,ASSESAWELSGANVLT
TRBV6-2/TRBV6-3,TRBJ2-4,ASSYWAGRGRGNIQY
TRBV2,TRBJ1-4,ASRDSGMGKLF
TRBV28,TRBJ2-1,ASSLRGSVSNEQF
TRBV27,TRBJ1-1,ASSIYRNTEAF
TRBV5-6,TRBJ2-5,ASSTGSVQETQY
TRBV28,TRBJ1-4,ASGITENEKLF
TRBV19,TRBJ2-2,ASTQGPNTGELF
TRBV6-1,TRBJ2-1,ASMTYSGRAYNEQF
TRBV5-1,TRBJ2-7,ASSLATGFSSYEQY
TRBV6-1,TRBJ1-1,ASSSTGRGTEAF
TRBV11-2,TRBJ2-1,ASSLTGGNEQF
TRBV6-1,TRBJ1-6,ASRVGQGNSPPH